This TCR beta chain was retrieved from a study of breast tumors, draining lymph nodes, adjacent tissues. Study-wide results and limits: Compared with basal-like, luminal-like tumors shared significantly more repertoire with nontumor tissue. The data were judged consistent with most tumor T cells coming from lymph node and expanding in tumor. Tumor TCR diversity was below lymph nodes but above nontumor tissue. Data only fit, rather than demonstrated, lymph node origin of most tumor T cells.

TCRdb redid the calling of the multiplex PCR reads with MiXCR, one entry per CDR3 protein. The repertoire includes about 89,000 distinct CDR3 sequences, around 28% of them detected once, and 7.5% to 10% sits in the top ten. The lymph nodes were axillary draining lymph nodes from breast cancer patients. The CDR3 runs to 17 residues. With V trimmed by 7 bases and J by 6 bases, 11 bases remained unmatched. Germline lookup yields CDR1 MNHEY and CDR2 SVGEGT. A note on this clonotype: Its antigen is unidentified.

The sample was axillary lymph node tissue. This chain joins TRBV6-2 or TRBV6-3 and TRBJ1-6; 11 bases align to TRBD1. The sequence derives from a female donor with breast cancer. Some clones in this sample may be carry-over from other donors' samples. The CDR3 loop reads CASTHPGQGVGNSPLHF. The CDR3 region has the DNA TGTGCCAGCACCCACCCGGGACAGGGGGTTGGTAATTCACCCCTCCACTTT.